These 20 T cell receptor beta chains were sequenced from one sample in a study of blood T cell repertoires in COVID-19. Sequencing used immunoSEQ multiplex PCR; TCRdb keeps in-frame clones, though not all of them. The sample lists 250,000 to 350,000 clones, approximately 91% seen once, with around 13% in the top ten. The sequenced sample was peripheral blood. The receptor source for this set is a woman in her sixties or seventies with acute or convalescent COVID-19.

This chain links TRBV2 with TRBJ2-2; TRBD1 agrees at 10 bases. The CDR3 length is 14 residues. V shed 7 bases and J 7 bases; nucleotides not matched to a gene: 6. Germline CDR1 is SNHLY and CDR2 is FYNNEI. The CDR3 reads CASTRQGASGELFF. The CDR3 nucleotides are TGTGCCAGCACGCGACAGGGGGCGAGCGGGGAGCTGTTTTTT.

The chain has TRBV7-2 and TRBJ1-3; possible D gene TRBD1, 6 bases. Germline V lookup: CDR1 SGHTA, CDR2 FQGNSA. Trimming pared 2 bases from V and 0 bases from J, leaving 11 bases between. This CDR3 is 16 amino acids long. This CDR3 is CASSLQGRLSGNTIYF. The CDR3 DNA reads TGTGCCAGCAGCTTACAGGGGAGACTCTCTGGAAACACCATATATTTT.

This chain links TRBV7-3 with TRBJ2-4; perhaps TRBD1 as D (5 bases). Germline values: CDR1 SGHTA, CDR2 FQGTGA. There are 13 residues in the CDR3. Trimming removed 5 bases at V and 5 bases at J, with 10 bases between. Written as DNA, the CDR3 is TGTGCCAGCAGCCTCGACAGAGAAAACATTCAGTACTTC. Translated: CASSLDRENIQYF.

The DNA for the CDR3 is TGTGCCAGCAGCTTGGCCAGGGGCCGCTCTGGAAACACCATATATTTT. Translating it yields CASSLARGRSGNTIYF. This chain links TRBV5-4 with TRBJ1-3, with a weak D call TRBD1 (6 bases). Trimming pared 0 bases from V and 0 bases from J, leaving 10 bases between. The CDR3 is 16 amino acids. Germline-derived CDR1 and CDR2 are SGHNT and YYREEE (reference sequence). Supplemented by reference TRBV5-4 and TRBJ1-3, the full variable domain reads ETGVTQSPTHLIKTRGQQVTLRCSSQSGHNTVSWYQQALGQGPQFIFQYYREEENGRGNFPPRFSGLQFPNYSSELNVNALELDDSALYLCASSLARGRSGNTIYFGEGSWLTVV.

The J gene is TRBJ2-1, the V gene TRBV5-5; tentative D call: TRBD1 (5 bases). In germline, CDR1 is SGHKS, CDR2 YYEKEE (reference sequence). The CDR3 has 14 residues. Trimming stripped 2 bases from V and 9 bases from J, with 15 bases between. In nucleotides, the CDR3 is TGTGCCAGCAGCTTAACAGGAGCGTCTGCTGAGCAGTTCTTC. It specifies CASSLTGASAEQFF. Based on the CDR3 plus reference TRBV5-5 and TRBJ2-1, the full variable domain is DAGVTQSPTHLIKTRGQQVTLRCSPISGHKSVSWYQQVLGQGPQFIFQYYEKEERGRGNFPDRFSARQFPNYSSELNVNALLLGDSALYLCASSLTGASAEQFFGPGTRLTVL.

The rearrangement joins TRBV28 to TRBJ1-5; no firm D call. The CDR3 loop spans 16 amino acids. Germline CDR1 and CDR2: MDHEN and SYDVKM. Trimming cost V 1 base and J 2 bases, with 12 bases left between them. CDR3 protein: CASSLYIGGGNQPQHF. In DNA, the CDR3 is TGTGCCAGCAGTTTATATATAGGAGGTGGCAATCAGCCCCAGCATTTT.

J is TRBJ2-3 and V is TRBV7-2, with D possibly matching TRBD2 (5 bases). Germline assignment: CDR1 SGHTA and CDR2 FQGNSA. With 1 base removed from V and 4 bases from J, the gap between germline ends came to 21 bases. The CDR3 is made up of 18 amino acids. CDR3 residues: CASSLVLGGLALPDTQYF. DNA for the CDR3: TGTGCCAGCAGCTTAGTATTGGGTGGGCTAGCTCTTCCAGATACGCAGTATTTT.

This clone was counted only a few times. V gene TRBV18 combines with J gene TRBJ2-5, with 9 bases fitting TRBD2. The CDR3 is 17 residues long. CDR1 KGHSH and CDR2 LQKENI come from the germline V gene. V trimming: 3 bases; J trimming: 5 bases; junction bases outside the gene matches: 13. Written as DNA, the CDR3 is TGTGCCAGCTCACCCCCAGTAGCGGGAGTGGCGCAGGAGACCCAGTACTTC. This sequence encodes CASSPPVAGVAQETQYF.

This clone was seen a single time. This chain uses TRBV28 with TRBJ2-7; 8 bases are a match to TRBD2. The CDR3 loop spans 16 amino acids. The V and J ends lost 7 bases and 1 base, in that order; junction bases with no gene match: 12. The germline V gene has CDR1 MDHEN and CDR2 SYDVKM. CDR3 loop: CASTTPGRGISYEQYF. CDR3 DNA: TGTGCCAGCACCACCCCCGGGAGGGGAATATCCTACGAGCAGTACTTC. The entire variable domain, with the rest obtained from reference TRBV28 and TRBJ2-7, is as follows: DVKVTQSSRYLVKRTGEKVFLECVQDMDHENMFWYRQDPGLGLRLIYFSYDVKMKEKGDIPEGYSVSREKKERFSLILESASTNQTSMYLCASTTPGRGISYEQYFGPGTRLTVT.

This chain links TRBV4-3 with TRBJ2-4; a weak D match, TRBD2 (6 bases). V lost 1 base and J lost 2, with 21 bases in between. From germline, CDR1 is LGHNA and CDR2 YSLEER. The CDR3 covers 19 residues. The CDR3 sequence: CASSQGQAQKAGSKNIQYF. The CDR3 coding sequence is TGCGCCAGCAGCCAAGGTCAGGCCCAAAAGGCGGGGTCCAAAAACATTCAGTACTTC.

V is TRBV2 and J is TRBJ2-5; D is possibly TRBD2 (5 bases). The CDR3 is made up of 15 amino acids. Between the trimmed V and J ends, which lost 2 bases and 0 bases, there was a span of 10 bases. Germline assignment: CDR1 SNHLY and CDR2 FYNNEI. Written as DNA, the CDR3 is TGTGCCAGCAGTGAAAGAGGGCAGGACCAAGAGACCCAGTACTTC. Residues: CASSERGQDQETQYF.

J is TRBJ1-4 and V is TRBV7-2; D uncertain. Trimming took 5 bases from V and 4 from J, leaving 8 bases between them. Looked up from germline, CDR1 is SGHTA and CDR2 is FQGNSA. The CDR3 has 13 amino acids. In DNA form, the CDR3 reads TGTGCCAGCAGCCCTCGGGTTAATGAAAAACTGTTTTTT. Translation gives CASSPRVNEKLFF.

This clone showed up just once. The rearrangement links TRBV3-1 (or the pseudogene TRBV3-2) to TRBJ2-7, with 12 positions matching TRBD1. The length of the CDR3 is 15 residues. V was pared by 4 bases and J by 4 bases, with 5 bases of the junction left unmatched. Looked up from germline, CDR1 is LGHDT and CDR2 is YNNKEL (reference sequence). The CDR3 DNA is TGTGCCAGCAGCCTTGAGGGACAGGGGGCGTACGAGCAGTACTTC. It encodes CASSLEGQGAYEQYF.

The chain couples TRBV21-1 to TRBJ2-4; the D call TRBD1 from the table was never checked on the DNA. TRBV21-1 constitutes a pseudogene. The CDR3 loop spans 17 amino acids. DNA of the CDR3: TGTGCCAGCAGCACAGCCGACAGGTTAGAATCCAAAAACATTCAGTACTTC. It specifies CASSTADRLESKNIQYF.

The J gene is TRBJ2-5, the V gene TRBV4-2; D unclear. This CDR3 has 13 residues. Germline-derived CDR1 and CDR2 are LGHNA and YNFKEQ. V lost 0 bases, J lost 4 bases, and 6 bases lay in between. CDR3 nucleotide sequence: TGTGCCAGCAGCCAAGATACGGGAGAGACCCAGTACTTC. Amino acids: CASSQDTGETQYF.

The chain couples TRBV30 to TRBJ2-7; TRBD1 aligns across 11 bases. V shed 3 bases, J shed 5 bases, and the junction held 0 bases outside the gene matches. The CDR3 extends over 12 amino acids. Per the germline V gene, CDR1 is GTSNPN and CDR2 is SVGIG (reference sequence). The CDR3 nucleotides are TGTGCCTGGAGGGGACAGGGGGACGAGCAGTACTTC. Amino acid sequence: CAWRGQGDEQYF.

The gene calls are TRBV24-1 and TRBJ1-5; D ambiguous. CDR3 length equals 14 residues. V was cut by 3 bases and J by 3 bases, with 8 bases left in between. From germline, CDR1 is KGHDR and CDR2 SFDVKD. As DNA, the CDR3 is TGTGCCACCAGTGATCTGCAGTCCAATCAGCCCCAGCATTTT. Translated: CATSDLQSNQPQHF.

The chain has TRBV6-2 or TRBV6-3 and TRBJ2-3, with 8 bases that match TRBD1. The CDR3 contains 14 residues. The germline V gene encodes CDR1 MNHEY and CDR2 SVGEGT. V dropped 4 bases and J dropped 4; count of bases not matched to a gene: 4. In DNA, the CDR3 is TGTGCCAGCAGTTTCGACAGGGGTGCAGATACGCAGTATTTT. Protein: CASSFDRGADTQYF.

The CDR3 is CASSRLGEIFNSPLHF. CDR3 in DNA: TGTGCCAGCAGCCGCCTCGGTGAGATATTTAATTCACCCCTCCACTTT. V usage is TRBV21-1 and J usage is TRBJ1-6. TRBV21-1 is a pseudogene locus. The CDR3 loop spans 16 amino acids.

The chain uses TRBV9 and TRBJ1-6, with 8 bases lining up with TRBD1. From germline, CDR1 is SGDLS and CDR2 YYNGEE. After removal of 1 base from V and 8 bases from J, the junction contained 5 bases not matched to a gene. The CDR3 has 15 residues. CDR3 region: CASSVLGTGDSPLHF. CDR3 coding DNA: TGTGCCAGCAGCGTACTGGGGACAGGAGATTCACCCCTCCACTTT.